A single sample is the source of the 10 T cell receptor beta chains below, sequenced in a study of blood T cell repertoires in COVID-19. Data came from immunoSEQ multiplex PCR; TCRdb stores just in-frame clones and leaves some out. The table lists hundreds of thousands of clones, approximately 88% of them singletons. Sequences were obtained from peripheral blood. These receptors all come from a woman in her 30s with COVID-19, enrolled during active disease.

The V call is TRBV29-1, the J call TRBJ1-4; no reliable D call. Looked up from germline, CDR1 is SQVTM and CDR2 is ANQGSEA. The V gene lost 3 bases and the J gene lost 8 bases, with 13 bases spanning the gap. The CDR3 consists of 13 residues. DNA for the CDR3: TGCAGCGTTGAGACATCCCCCGGAGAAAAACTGTTTTTT. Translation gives CSVETSPGEKLFF.

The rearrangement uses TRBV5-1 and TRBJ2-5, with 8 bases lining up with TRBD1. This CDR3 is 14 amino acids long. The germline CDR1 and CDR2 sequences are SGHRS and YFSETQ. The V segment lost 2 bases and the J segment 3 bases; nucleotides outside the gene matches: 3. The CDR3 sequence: CASSFGTGKETQYF. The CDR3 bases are TGCGCCAGCAGCTTCGGGACAGGAAAAGAGACCCAGTACTTC.

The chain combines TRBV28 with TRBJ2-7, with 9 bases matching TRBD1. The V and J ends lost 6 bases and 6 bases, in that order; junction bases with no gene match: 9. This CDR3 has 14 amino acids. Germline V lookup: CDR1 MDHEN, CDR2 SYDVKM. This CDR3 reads CASRSQGAGGEQYF. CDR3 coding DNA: TGTGCCAGCAGGTCACAGGGGGCAGGCGGCGAGCAGTACTTC.

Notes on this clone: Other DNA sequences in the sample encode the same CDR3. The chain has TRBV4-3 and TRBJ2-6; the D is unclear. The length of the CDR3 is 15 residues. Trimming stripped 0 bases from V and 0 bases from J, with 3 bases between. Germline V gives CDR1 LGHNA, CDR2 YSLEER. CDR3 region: CASSQDSSGANVLTF. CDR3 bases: TGCGCCAGCAGCCAAGACAGCTCTGGGGCCAACGTCCTGACTTTC.

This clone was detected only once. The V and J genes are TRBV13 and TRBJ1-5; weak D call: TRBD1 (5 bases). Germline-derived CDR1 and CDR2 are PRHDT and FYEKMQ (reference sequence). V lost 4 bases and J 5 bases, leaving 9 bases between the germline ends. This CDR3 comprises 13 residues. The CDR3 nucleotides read TGTGCCAGCAGCTCCCAGGGTGATCAGCCCCAGCATTTT. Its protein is CASSSQGDQPQHF.

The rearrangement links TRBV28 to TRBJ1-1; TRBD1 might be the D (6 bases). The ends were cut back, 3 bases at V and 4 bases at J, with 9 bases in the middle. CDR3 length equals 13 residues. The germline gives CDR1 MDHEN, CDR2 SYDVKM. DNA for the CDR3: TGTGCCAGCAGTTTCCAGGGGTCCACTGAAGCTTTCTTT. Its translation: CASSFQGSTEAFF. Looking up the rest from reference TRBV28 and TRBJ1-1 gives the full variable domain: DVKVTQSSRYLVKRTGEKVFLECVQDMDHENMFWYRQDPGLGLRLIYFSYDVKMKEKGDIPEGYSVSREKKERFSLILESASTNQTSMYLCASSFQGSTEAFFGQGTRLTVV.

This CDR3 reads CASSEDSINYGYTF. For the CDR3, the DNA is TGTGCCAGCAGTGAGGACAGTATTAACTATGGCTACACCTTC. The chain joins TRBV2 to TRBJ1-2; D perhaps matches TRBD1 (6 bases). CDR3 length: 14 amino acids. The V end was cut by 3 bases, the J end by 1 base, with 9 bases between. Germline V gene lookup returns CDR1 SNHLY and CDR2 FYNNEI.

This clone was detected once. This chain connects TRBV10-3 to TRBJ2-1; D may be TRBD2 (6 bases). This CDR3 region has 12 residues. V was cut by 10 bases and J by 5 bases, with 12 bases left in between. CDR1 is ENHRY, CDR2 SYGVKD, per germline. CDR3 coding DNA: TGTGCCACCCTCACGGGGGACAATGAGCAGTTCTTC. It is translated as CATLTGDNEQFF.

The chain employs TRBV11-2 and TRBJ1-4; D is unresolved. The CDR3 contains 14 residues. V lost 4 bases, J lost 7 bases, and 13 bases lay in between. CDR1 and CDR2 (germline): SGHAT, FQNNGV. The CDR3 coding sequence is TGTGCCAGCAGCTCCGGGATAATGAGTGAAAAACTGTTTTTT. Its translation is CASSSGIMSEKLFF.

The chain's CDR3 is CASSPSVSERNEQFF. The CDR3 DNA sequence: TGTGCCAGCAGCCCCTCGGTATCGGAGCGGAATGAGCAGTTCTTC. The V gene is TRBV9, the J gene TRBJ2-1; the D gene is possibly TRBD2 (5 bases). Trimming pared 4 bases from V and 7 bases from J, leaving 18 bases between. The CDR3 length is 15 residues. Germline V gives CDR1 SGDLS, CDR2 YYNGEE.